This T cell receptor (beta chain) derives from a study of T-cell reconstitution after alpha-beta-depleted transplantation in children. Study-level findings and limits: Some patients owed their high day-60 TCRbeta diversity to surviving recipient T cells and thymic progenitors. The main origin of T-cell counts and diversity one year after transplant was newly produced T cells.

The CDR3 runs to 11 residues. The germline V and J ends were trimmed by 3 bases and 6 bases, with 8 bases remaining between them. Germline V gene data show CDR1 as DFQATT and CDR2 as SNEGSKA (reference sequence). Unique molecular identifiers were incorporated into the prepared TCRbeta library. TCRdb re-analysed the PCR reads in MiXCR, keeping a single row per CDR3 protein. The sample records 580,000 or so distinct CDR3 sequences, roughly 23% being singletons. Concerning this clonotype itself: Its antigen is as yet unknown.

The TCR was taken from a boy under three years old who had a stem cell transplant for acute myeloid leukemia, so the T cells may come from the graft donor. The sample in question was PBMCs, mostly from graft donor cells, obtained 360 days after TCRalphabeta/CD19-depleted stem cell transplant. The chain has TRBV20-1 and TRBJ1-2; D unresolved. The CDR3 here is CSASYEDGYTF. CDR3 in DNA: TGCAGTGCTAGTTATGAGGATGGCTACACCTTC.